This TCR beta chain was recovered during a study of blood T cell repertoires in COVID-19. Study summary: Collection of acute and convalescent COVID-19 samples took place in the United States, Italy and Spain.

Some clones are missing from TCRdb's copy, which holds only in-frame ones; the method was immunoSEQ multiplex PCR. Here the sample spans 200,000 to 250,000 clones, just under 85% being singletons. The CDR3 has 13 amino acids. V gave up 5 bases and J gave up 1 base, with 8 bases separating them. Germline CDR1 reads SGHTA; CDR2 reads FQGTGA. The V gene is TRBV7-3, the J gene TRBJ1-1; D gene unclear. This clonotype originated in a man older than 75 with acute or convalescent COVID-19. Specimen: peripheral blood. CDR3 loop: CASSPRGNTEAFF. The CDR3, as DNA: TGTGCCAGCAGCCCCCGGGGGAACACTGAAGCTTTCTTT.